Listed below are T cell receptor beta chains from one sample, sequenced in a study of cytomegalovirus exposure and HLA in healthy donors. The repertoire was sequenced with immunoSEQ multiplex PCR; TCRdb's copy has only in-frame clones and lacks some. The table has 100,000 to 150,000 clones, about two thirds seen once. Material for sequencing was PBMCs. Every receptor here comes from a woman aged 60 to 75 in good health and CMV-seropositive. The CDR3 runs from the conserved cysteine through the conserved F or W. The D gene is left open where the match is weak. Clone size, where shown, is once, few, many, or a class for clones that have expanded.

J gene	clone size	V gene	D gene	CDR3 protein	CDR3 DNA
TRBJ2-7	once	TRBV13	NA	CASSARTVAYEQYF	TGTGCCAGCAGCGCCCGGACAGTAGCCTACGAGCAGTACTTC
TRBJ2-7	NA	TRBV11-2	TRBD1	CASGPGQGPEQYF	TGTGCCAGCGGCCCCGGACAGGGGCCCGAGCAGTACTTC
TRBJ2-7	NA	TRBV7-9	TRBD1	CASSTGTGIHEQYF	TGTGCCAGCAGTACCGGGACAGGGATCCACGAGCAGTACTTC
TRBJ1-1	NA	TRBV20-1	TRBD1	CSARLDREAFF	TGCAGTGCTCGCCTGGACAGGGAAGCTTTCTTT
TRBJ1-2	NA	TRBV19	NA	CASSMYRTNYGYTF	TGTGCCAGTAGTATGTACAGGACTAACTATGGCTACACCTTC
TRBJ2-5	NA	TRBV25-1	TRBD1	CASSEYRTGWETQYF	TGTGCCAGCAGTGAATATAGGACAGGGTGGGAGACCCAGTACTTC
TRBJ2-1	NA	TRBV19	NA	CASRSGGRGSSYNEQFF	TGTGCCAGTAGGAGTGGGGGGCGGGGGAGCTCCTACAATGAGCAGTTCTTC
TRBJ2-7	once	TRBV4-1	NA	CASSQEGLGRYEQYF	TGCGCCAGCAGCCAAGAGGGGCTCGGAAGGTACGAGCAGTACTTC
TRBJ1-2	NA	TRBV9	TRBD1	CASSVSWDRNNYGYTF	TGTGCCAGCAGCGTCTCCTGGGACAGGAATAACTATGGCTACACCTTC
TRBJ2-5	once	TRBV6-5	NA	CASSYSLRQETQYF	TGTGCCAGCAGTTACTCCCTAAGACAAGAGACCCAGTACTTC
TRBJ1-3	few	TRBV6-1	NA	CASSENVGGRGNTIYF	TGTGCCAGCAGCGAAAACGTGGGGGGGCGAGGAAACACCATATATTTT
TRBJ1-1	NA	TRBV6-6	NA	CASSYSQGQGGTEAFF	TGTGCCAGCAGTTACTCTCAGGGCCAAGGAGGGACTGAAGCTTTCTTT
TRBJ2-1	few	TRBV5-1	TRBD2	CASSPGLAGGPQGEQFF	TGCGCCAGCAGCCCGGGACTAGCGGGGGGCCCACAGGGTGAGCAGTTCTTC
TRBJ1-1	NA	TRBV7-2	NA	CASSLVERTEAFF	TGTGCCAGCAGCTTGGTGGAGAGGACTGAAGCTTTCTTT
TRBJ1-2	NA	TRBV27	NA	CASSLGTWDGYTF	TGTGCCAGCAGTCTTGGGACATGGGATGGCTACACCTTC
TRBJ2-7	NA	TRBV7-9	NA	CASSEIPSTSSYEQYF	TGTGCCAGCAGCGAAATCCCATCCACTAGCTCCTACGAGCAGTACTTC
TRBJ2-3	once	TRBV19	TRBD1	CASSNPGQQSTDTQYF	TGTGCCAGTAGTAACCCGGGACAGCAAAGCACAGATACGCAGTATTTT
TRBJ1-1	NA	TRBV5-4	TRBD1	CASRTQGVEAFF	TGTGCCAGCAGAACACAGGGGGTTGAAGCTTTCTTT
TRBJ1-2	NA	TRBV5-1	TRBD1	CASSRGGTGGSGYTF	TGCGCCAGCAGCCGTGGTGGGACAGGGGGCTCTGGCTACACCTTC
TRBJ1-6	NA	TRBV16	TRBD1	CANTTGGDSPLHF	TGTGCCAACACCACAGGGGGGGATTCACCCCTCCACTTT
TRBJ2-3	NA	TRBV5-1	TRBD1	CASERGQSTDTQYF	TGCGCCAGCGAGAGGGGGCAGAGCACAGATACGCAGTATTTT
TRBJ2-1	once	TRBV7-8	NA	CASSLTSMGGQFF	TGTGCTAGCAGCTTAACTAGTATGGGAGGGCAGTTCTTC
TRBJ1-2	NA	TRBV2	NA	CASRTTANYGYTF	TGTGCCAGCAGAACCACAGCTAACTATGGCTACACCTTC
TRBJ2-3	NA	TRBV7-7	TRBD2	CASDECGGPVNTDTQYF	TGTGCCAGCGATGAGTGCGGGGGGCCGGTAAACACAGATACGCAGTATTTT
TRBJ2-2	NA	TRBV7-2	NA	CASSQLVGALTGELFF	TGTGCCAGCAGTCAACTCGTGGGGGCGTTAACCGGGGAGCTGTTTTTT
TRBJ2-3	few	TRBV7-8	NA	CASSPRGQADTQYF	TGTGCCAGCAGCCCCCGTGGGCAGGCAGATACGCAGTATTTT
TRBJ2-7	NA	TRBV15	NA	CATSSPSGREPYEQYF	TGTGCCACCAGCAGTCCTTCGGGCAGGGAACCCTACGAGCAGTACTTC
TRBJ2-7	NA	TRBV5-1	NA	CASSSTAASYEQYF	TGCGCCAGCAGTAGTACAGCAGCCTCCTACGAGCAGTACTTC
TRBJ1-2	few	TRBV18	NA	CASSPSTPYGYTF	TGTGCCAGCTCACCTAGTACCCCGTATGGCTACACCTTC